The clone carrying this T cell receptor beta chain has only a few counts. The CDR3 has 16 residues. Germline CDR1 and CDR2: PRHDT and FYEKMQ (reference sequence). V lost 5 bases and J lost 1; bases outside the gene matches: 4. A primer matching the constant region was used to make TCR beta cDNA from 500 to 600 ng of total RNA. Investigators got TCR beta libraries out of three nested multiplex PCR rounds, done with slightly modified ARM-PCR. Two initial PCR rounds of roughly 10 cycles each paired TRBV1-TRBV30 forward primers with a C-beta reverse primer. TCRdb re-called the multiplex PCR reads through MiXCR, storing one row per CDR3 protein. The data hold over 250,000 distinct CDR3 sequences, with 50% to 75% observed a single time. The data stem from a study of tumor-infiltrating lymphocytes in primary liver carcinoma. Out of unsorted whole blood came the blood RNA, and germline DNA was extracted as well.

This chain links TRBV13 with TRBJ2-1; 11 bases map to TRBD2. The TCR originated in a young woman with primary liver carcinoma and hepatitis B virus infection. Sequencing input: peripheral blood. The CDR3 nucleotides are TGTGCCAGCAGCCCCGGGACTAGCGGATCCTACAATGAGCAGTTCTTC. Translating gives CASSPGTSGSYNEQFF.